The 21 T cell receptor beta chains given below trace back to one sample, sequenced in a study of blood T cell repertoires in COVID-19. This table comes from immunoSEQ multiplex PCR, and its TCRdb copy is limited to in-frame clones, with some not included. The sample shows approximately 200,000 clones, about 85% of them seen only once. Sequencing used peripheral blood. The receptor source for this set is a man in his fifties or sixties who had recovered from COVID-19.

The chain employs TRBV5-1 and TRBJ2-1; tentative D call: TRBD2 (6 bases). CDR1 and CDR2 from the germline V gene are SGHRS and YFSETQ. V lost 6 bases to trimming and J lost 3 bases, with 16 bases between them. The CDR3 sequence is 15 residues long. The CDR3 region is CASNPDGGNYNEQFF. The CDR3 DNA sequence: TGCGCCAGCAACCCCGACGGGGGTAACTACAATGAGCAGTTCTTC.

The J gene is TRBJ2-7, the V gene TRBV5-4; the D gene is possibly TRBD2 (5 bases). The CDR3 totals 14 residues. Trimming stripped 2 bases from V and 6 bases from J, with 15 bases between. Germline lookup yields CDR1 SGHNT and CDR2 YYREEE (reference sequence). The CDR3 coding sequence is TGTGCCAGCAGCTTAAAGGGAGTAGGTGGCGAGCAGTACTTC. Translating it yields CASSLKGVGGEQYF.

The V and J genes are TRBV5-6 and TRBJ2-5; no reliable D call. The germline V gene encodes CDR1 SGHDT and CDR2 YYEEEE. This CDR3 is 14 amino acids long. Trimming removed 0 bases at V and 1 base at J, with 7 bases between. DNA of the CDR3: TGTGCCAGCAGCTTGGAGCAAATCCAAGAGACCCAGTACTTC. Amino acid sequence: CASSLEQIQETQYF. Using reference TRBV5-6 and TRBJ2-5 for the parts outside the CDR3, the full variable domain is DAGVTQSPTHLIKTRGQQVTLRCSPKSGHDTVSWYQQALGQGPQFIFQYYEEEERQRGNFPDRFSGHQFPNYSSELNVNALLLGDSALYLCASSLEQIQETQYFGPGTRLLVL.

J is TRBJ2-1 and V is TRBV5-1; 14 nucleotides match TRBD2. The CDR3 has 18 amino acids. J gave up 9 bases and V 3 bases, and 14 bases lay outside the gene matches. From germline, CDR1 is SGHRS and CDR2 YFSETQ. CDR3 nucleotide sequence: TGCGCCAGCAGCTCCCGACTAGCGGGAGGGGATAATTACGGTGAGCAGTTCTTC. Translation: CASSSRLAGGDNYGEQFF.

The rearrangement joins TRBV10-1 to TRBJ2-5, with no clear D. The CDR3 has 13 residues. Germline V gene sequence: CDR1 WNHNN, CDR2 SYGVQD (reference sequence). Trimming took off 1 base at V and 5 bases at J, with 8 bases between the two ends. The chain's CDR3 is CASSELIRETQYF. CDR3 bases: TGCGCCAGCAGTGAGTTAATTCGGGAGACCCAGTACTTC.

This rearrangement joins TRBV4-1 to TRBJ1-1; D not certain. Germline CDR1 reads MGHRA; CDR2 reads YSYEKL. The CDR3 spans 15 residues. The ends were cut back, 2 bases at V and 1 base at J, with 11 bases in the middle. The CDR3 DNA is TGCGCCAGCAGCCAACACTATAACGGGAACACTGAAGCTTTCTTT. Encoded protein: CASSQHYNGNTEAFF.

This clone was detected only a few times. The V call is TRBV30, the J call TRBJ1-5; a possible D gene is TRBD1 (5 bases). Germline V CDR1 and CDR2: GTSNPN, SVGIG (reference sequence). The CDR3 is 12 residues long. Trimming pared 2 bases from V and 4 bases from J, leaving 6 bases between. In nucleotides, the CDR3 is TGTGCCTGGAGTAAGGGGAATCAGCCCCAGCATTTT. It is translated as CAWSKGNQPQHF.

The chain joins TRBV7-6 to TRBJ2-5, with D perhaps matching TRBD2 (6 bases). Looked up from germline, CDR1 is SGHVS and CDR2 is FNYEAQ. This CDR3 comprises 15 residues. Trimming took off 2 bases at V and 2 bases at J, with 12 bases between the two ends. CDR3 bases: TGTGCCAGCAGCTTATTCGCCGGAGGGCAAGAGACCCAGTACTTC. This sequence encodes CASSLFAGGQETQYF.

This clone has a handful of counts. The limits of the CDR3 on the DNA are not certain, so only TCRdb's listed CDR3 is given. J is TRBJ2-7 and V is TRBV30; the table assigns TRBD1, which was not confirmed against the DNA. The CDR3 sequence runs 12 residues, both termini included. The germline V gene encodes CDR1 GTSNPN and CDR2 SVGIG (reference sequence). The CDR3 here is CAWSVGLGALIF.

This clone has a single count. The chain couples TRBV28 to TRBJ2-7, with a possible D match to TRBD1 (5 bases). Trimming left V 6 bases short and J 4 bases short, with 16 bases between. The CDR3 consists of 14 residues. Germline V lookup: CDR1 MDHEN, CDR2 SYDVKM. The CDR3 is CASRNRAGNYEQYF. CDR3 bases: TGTGCCAGCAGGAACCGGGCAGGGAATTACGAGCAGTACTTC.

The J gene is TRBJ1-1, the V gene TRBV5-4; tentative D call: TRBD1 (6 bases). This CDR3 region has 15 residues. Trimming removed 7 bases from V and 2 bases from J, with 18 bases in between. Germline V gene sequence: CDR1 SGHNT, CDR2 YYREEE (reference sequence). Written as DNA, the CDR3 is TGTGCCAGCCAACCCCCGACAGGTCTTAACACTGAAGCTTTCTTT. It specifies CASQPPTGLNTEAFF. The full variable domain, its missing parts supplied by reference TRBV5-4 and TRBJ1-1, is ETGVTQSPTHLIKTRGQQVTLRCSSQSGHNTVSWYQQALGQGPQFIFQYYREEENGRGNFPPRFSGLQFPNYSSELNVNALELDDSALYLCASQPPTGLNTEAFFGQGTRLTVV.

This clone has a single count. This chain links TRBV4-1 with TRBJ1-4, with D unresolved. The CDR3 covers 15 residues. Trimming shortened V by 2 bases and J by 3 bases, and 10 bases separated the two germline ends. Germline V CDR1 and CDR2: MGHRA, YSYEKL. The CDR3, as DNA: TGCGCCAGCAGCCAACCAGCCGGGGCTAATGAAAAACTGTTTTTT. Protein product: CASSQPAGANEKLFF.

The chain recombines TRBV28 with TRBJ2-1; TRBD2 matches 9 bases. The CDR3 sequence is 13 residues long. Germline V gene lookup returns CDR1 MDHEN and CDR2 SYDVKM. The V gene end was trimmed by 8 bases and the J gene end by 5 bases; junction bases not matched to a gene: 4. The CDR3 nucleotides are TGTGCCAGCGCGGGGGGGATACACAATGAGCAGTTCTTC. This translates into CASAGGIHNEQFF. Together with reference TRBV28 and TRBJ2-1, the CDR3 gives the full variable domain: DVKVTQSSRYLVKRTGEKVFLECVQDMDHENMFWYRQDPGLGLRLIYFSYDVKMKEKGDIPEGYSVSREKKERFSLILESASTNQTSMYLCASAGGIHNEQFFGPGTRLTVL.

CDR3 DNA: TGTGCCAGCATCGCACTAGCGGGAGGGCGTGAGCAGTACTTC. It codes for CASIALAGGREQYF. The rearrangement uses TRBV28 and TRBJ2-7, with TRBD2 matching over 13 bases. This CDR3 region has 14 residues. Germline CDR1 and CDR2: MDHEN and SYDVKM. The junction had 7 bases not matched to a gene; V was cut back by 7 bases and J by 7 bases.

The chain recombines TRBV11-2 with TRBJ1-2; D uncertain. The CDR3 extends over 15 amino acids. Germline assignment: CDR1 SGHAT and CDR2 FQNNGV. Trimming cost V 7 bases and J 8 bases, with 23 bases left between them. CDR3 residues: CASTQRISLGEGYTF. Here the CDR3 DNA reads TGTGCCAGCACCCAACGCATATCCTTAGGAGAAGGCTACACCTTC.

J is TRBJ2-7 and V is TRBV18, with D hard to call. CDR3 length: 13 amino acids. The ends were cut back, 3 bases at V and 3 bases at J, with 9 bases in the middle. Germline loops: CDR1 KGHSH, CDR2 LQKENI. The CDR3 region is CASSPVRYYEQYF. DNA for the CDR3: TGTGCCAGCTCACCGGTCAGATACTACGAGCAGTACTTC.

J is TRBJ1-3 and V is TRBV6-5, with a possible D match to TRBD1 (6 bases). Between the trimmed V and J ends, which lost 8 bases and 2 bases, there was a span of 13 bases. Germline loops: CDR1 MNHEY, CDR2 SVGAGI. The CDR3 length is 14 residues. The CDR3 spells CASLKQGTGNTIYF. The CDR3 nucleotides are TGTGCCAGCCTTAAACAGGGAACTGGAAACACCATATATTTT.

This sequence joins TRBV10-3 and TRBJ1-2; D is perhaps TRBD1 (5 bases). There are 12 residues in the CDR3. The germline V gene encodes CDR1 ENHRY and CDR2 SYGVKD. V was cut by 4 bases and J by 4 bases, with 7 bases left in between. Here the CDR3 reads CAISGGSYGYTF. As DNA, the CDR3 is TGTGCCATCAGTGGGGGCAGCTATGGCTACACCTTC.

The V gene is TRBV28, the J gene TRBJ2-4, with 11 bases aligning to TRBD1. With V trimmed by 6 bases and J by 8 bases, 9 bases remained unmatched. The CDR3 has 15 residues. In germline, CDR1 is MDHEN, CDR2 SYDVKM. CDR3 in DNA: TGTGCCAGCAGGAGCCACCCGGGACAGGGGGACATTCAGTACTTC. Translated, it gives CASRSHPGQGDIQYF.

This chain connects TRBV30 to TRBJ2-7, with TRBD2 identical over 10 bases. Per the germline V gene, CDR1 is GTSNPN and CDR2 is SVGIG (reference sequence). V was pared by 3 bases and J by 3 bases, with 8 bases of the junction left unmatched. The length of the CDR3 is 15 residues. In DNA form, the CDR3 reads TGTGCCTGGAGGGGCAGCGGGAGGGCCCACTACGAGCAGTACTTC. It codes for CAWRGSGRAHYEQYF.

V is TRBV19 and J is TRBJ2-7; TRBD1 aligns across 9 bases. The CDR3 length is 15 residues. Germline V CDR1 and CDR2: LNHDA, SQIVND (reference sequence). The ends lost 3 bases at V and 3 bases at J; junction bases unmatched: 6. The CDR3 coding sequence is TGTGCCAGTAGTATGGGGACAGGGAGTAGCTACGAGCAGTACTTC. Translation gives CASSMGTGSSYEQYF.